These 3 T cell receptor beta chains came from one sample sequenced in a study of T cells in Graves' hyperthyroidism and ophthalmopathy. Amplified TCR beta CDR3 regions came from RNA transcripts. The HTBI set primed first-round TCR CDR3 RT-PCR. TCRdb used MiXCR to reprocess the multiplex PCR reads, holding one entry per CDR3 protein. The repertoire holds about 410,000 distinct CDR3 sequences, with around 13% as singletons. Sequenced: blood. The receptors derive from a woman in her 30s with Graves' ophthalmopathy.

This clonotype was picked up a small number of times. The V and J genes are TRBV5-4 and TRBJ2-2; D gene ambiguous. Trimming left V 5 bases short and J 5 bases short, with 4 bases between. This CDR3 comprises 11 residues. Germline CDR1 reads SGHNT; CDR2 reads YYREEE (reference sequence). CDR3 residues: CASRGTGELFF. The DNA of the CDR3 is TGTGCCAGCAGGGGGACCGGGGAGCTGTTTTTT.

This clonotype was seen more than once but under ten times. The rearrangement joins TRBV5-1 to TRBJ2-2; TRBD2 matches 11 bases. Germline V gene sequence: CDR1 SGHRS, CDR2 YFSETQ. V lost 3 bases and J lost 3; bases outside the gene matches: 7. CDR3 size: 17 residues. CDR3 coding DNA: TGCGCCAGCAGCTGGGAAGGGACTAGCGGATACACCGGGGAGCTGTTTTTT. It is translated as CASSWEGTSGYTGELFF.

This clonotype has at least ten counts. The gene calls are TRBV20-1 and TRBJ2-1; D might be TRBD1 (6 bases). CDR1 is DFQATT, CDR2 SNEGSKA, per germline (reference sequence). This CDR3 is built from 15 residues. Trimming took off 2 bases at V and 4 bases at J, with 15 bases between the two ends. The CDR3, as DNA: TGCAGTGCTAGATCTCAGGGGCAGAGGTACAATGAGCAGTTCTTC. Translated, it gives CSARSQGQRYNEQFF.